This T cell receptor beta chain was sequenced for a study of cytomegalovirus exposure and HLA in healthy donors. General observations from the study: Prediction of most subjects' HLA-A and HLA-B alleles by TCR beta sequences was reportedly accurate. Being indistinguishable, some V segments were excluded, TRBV6-2 and TRBV6-3 among them. The classifier, whose performance was assessed in both the original and validation cohorts, reportedly diagnosed cytomegalovirus status with high specificity and sensitivity. In an earlier analysis, most TCR beta V segments were productive about 87% or about 30% of the time.

PCR primers comprised 60 Vbeta and 13 Jbeta primers. Assay: immunoSEQ multiplex PCR; the TCRdb copy retains only in-frame clones and omits some. The repertoire holds 150,000 to 200,000 clones, with around 80% as singletons. The CDR3 is made up of 16 amino acids. V dropped 0 bases and J dropped 6; count of bases not matched to a gene: 9. Germline loops: CDR1 SGDLS, CDR2 YYNGEE. For this clone: The antigen is unknown.

The chain carries TRBV9 and TRBJ2-3, with 8 bases aligning to TRBD1. Sequences were obtained from PBMCs. This clonotype was sampled from a man in his fifties or sixties in good health and CMV-seropositive. CDR3 bases: TGTGCCAGCAGCGTAGGGGCAAGGACAGGGTTCGATACGCAGTATTTT. This translates into CASSVGARTGFDTQYF. The full variable domain, its missing parts supplied by reference TRBV9 and TRBJ2-3, is DSGVTQTPKHLITATGQRVTLRCSPRSGDLSVYWYQQSLDQGLQFLIQYYNGEERAKGNILERFSAQQFPDLHSELNLSSLELGDSALYFCASSVGARTGFDTQYFGPGTRLTVL.